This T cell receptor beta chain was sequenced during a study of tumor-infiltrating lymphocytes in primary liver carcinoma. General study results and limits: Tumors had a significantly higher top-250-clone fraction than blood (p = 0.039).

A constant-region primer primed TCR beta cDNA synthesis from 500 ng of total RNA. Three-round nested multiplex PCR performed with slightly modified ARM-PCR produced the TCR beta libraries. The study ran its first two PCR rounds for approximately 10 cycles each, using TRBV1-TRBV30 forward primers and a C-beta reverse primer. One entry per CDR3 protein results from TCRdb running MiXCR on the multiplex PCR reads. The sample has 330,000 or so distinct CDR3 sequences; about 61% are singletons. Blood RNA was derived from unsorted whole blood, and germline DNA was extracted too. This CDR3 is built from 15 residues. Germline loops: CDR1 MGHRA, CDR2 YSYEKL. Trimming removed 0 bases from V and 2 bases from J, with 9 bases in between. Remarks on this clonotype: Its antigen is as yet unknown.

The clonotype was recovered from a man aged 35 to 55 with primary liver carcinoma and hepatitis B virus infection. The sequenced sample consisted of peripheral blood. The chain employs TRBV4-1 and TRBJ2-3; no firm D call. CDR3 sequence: CASSQDLTNTDTQYF. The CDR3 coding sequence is TGCGCCAGCAGCCAAGACTTGACAAACACAGATACGCAGTATTTT.